The clone carrying this T cell receptor beta chain was seen only a few times. Time point of the sample: before trial treatment. Donors were administered nivolumab, ipilimumab, aspirin and low-dose cyclophosphamide, together with low-dose radiotherapy. The entry originates in a study of low-dose radiotherapy and immunotherapy resistance in tumors. Study summary: cDNA synthesis used a TRAV/TRBV-specific primer set for both chains.

Germline assignment: CDR1 SQVTM and CDR2 ANQGSEA. The CDR3 is 16 residues long. Trimming at V came to 7 bases and at J to 4 bases, leaving 9 bases not matched to a gene. TCRs were amplified for approximately 21 PCR cycles with a constant-region primer and V-primer adapter. MiXCR was run by TCRdb on the reads, yielding one entry per CDR3 protein. This table has about 50,000 distinct CDR3 sequences, about 12% appearing once. The source material was PBMCs, sampled before treatment. The V and J genes are TRBV29-1 and TRBJ2-1, with TRBD2 matching over 14 bases. The clonotype was recovered from a female donor with ovarian cancer. The DNA of the CDR3 is TGCAGCGCCGAGACTAGCGGGAGGGCCAAATACAATGAGCAGTTCTTC. Its protein is CSAETSGRAKYNEQFF.